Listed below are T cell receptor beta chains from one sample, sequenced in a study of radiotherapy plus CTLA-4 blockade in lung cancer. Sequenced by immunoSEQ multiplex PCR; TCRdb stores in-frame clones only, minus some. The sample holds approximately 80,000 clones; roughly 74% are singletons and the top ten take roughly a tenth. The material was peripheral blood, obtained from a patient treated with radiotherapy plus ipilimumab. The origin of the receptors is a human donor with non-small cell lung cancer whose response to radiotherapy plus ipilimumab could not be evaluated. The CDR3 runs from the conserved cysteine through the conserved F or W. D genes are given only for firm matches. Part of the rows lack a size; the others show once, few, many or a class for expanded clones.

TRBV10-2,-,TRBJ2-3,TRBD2,CASSAPAGGRTDTQYF,TGCGCCAGCAGTGCCCCAGCGGGGGGGCGGACAGATACGCAGTATTTT
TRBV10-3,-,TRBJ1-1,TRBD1,CATETGDRGNTEAFF,TGTGCCACCGAAACCGGGGACAGGGGAAACACTGAAGCTTTCTTT
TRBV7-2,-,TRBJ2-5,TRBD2,CASSLLNSGGYQETQYF,TGTGCCAGCAGCTTACTCAACAGCGGGGGGTACCAAGAGACCCAGTACTTC
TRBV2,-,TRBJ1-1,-,CASSGQFNTEAFF,TGTGCCAGCAGCGGACAGTTCAACACTGAAGCTTTCTTT
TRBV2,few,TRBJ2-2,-,CASSETNAGELFF,TGTGCCAGCAGTGAAACTAACGCCGGGGAGCTGTTTTTT
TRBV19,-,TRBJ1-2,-,CASSLLGGEENGYTF,TGTGCCAGTAGTCTCCTTGGGGGGGAGGAGAATGGCTACACCTTC
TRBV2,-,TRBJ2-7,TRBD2,CASSVGRVHEQYF,TGTGCCAGCAGTGTCGGGAGGGTCCACGAGCAGTACTTC
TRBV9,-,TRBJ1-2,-,CASSESLALPYGYTF,TGTGCCAGCAGTGAATCCCTGGCCTTACCCTATGGCTACACCTTC
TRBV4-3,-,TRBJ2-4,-,CASSQEGRAWDIQYF,TGCGCCAGCAGCCAAGAGGGCAGGGCGTGGGACATTCAGTACTTC
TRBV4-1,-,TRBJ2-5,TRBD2,CASSQEERGVVFSGWETQYF,TGCGCCAGCAGCCAAGAAGAGCGGGGGGTAGTATTCTCGGGTTGGGAGACCCAGTACTTC
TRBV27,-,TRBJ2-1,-,CASSGGHNEQFF,TGTGCCAGCAGTGGGGGCCACAATGAGCAGTTCTTC
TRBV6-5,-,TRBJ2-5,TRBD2,CASSYSGGRAPETQYF,TGTGCCAGCAGTTACTCGGGCGGGAGGGCCCCAGAGACCCAGTACTTC
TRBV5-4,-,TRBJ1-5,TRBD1,CASSPSPDRGHQPQHF,TGTGCCAGCAGCCCCAGCCCCGACAGGGGGCATCAGCCCCAGCATTTT
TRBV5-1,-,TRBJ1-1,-,CASSFGQGANTEAFF,TGCGCCAGCAGCTTCGGTCAAGGGGCTAACACTGAAGCTTTCTTT
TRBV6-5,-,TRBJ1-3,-,CASSVAPSSGNTIYF,TGTGCCAGCAGCGTAGCTCCGAGCTCTGGAAACACCATATATTTT
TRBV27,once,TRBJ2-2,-,CASSLYIPLTGELFF,TGTGCCAGCAGTTTATACATTCCCCTCACCGGGGAGCTGTTTTTT
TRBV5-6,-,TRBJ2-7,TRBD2,CASSQTSGEGEQYF,TGTGCCAGCAGCCAGACTAGCGGGGAGGGGGAGCAGTACTTC
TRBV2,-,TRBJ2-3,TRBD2,CASSELASGLTDTQYF,TGTGCCAGCAGTGAGTTAGCTAGCGGACTAACAGATACGCAGTATTTT
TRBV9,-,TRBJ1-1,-,CASSVGLGLNTEAFF,TGTGCCAGCAGCGTAGGTTTGGGCCTGAACACTGAAGCTTTCTTT
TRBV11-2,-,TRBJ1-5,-,CASSPGGHSNQPQHF,TGTGCCAGCAGCCCGGGGGGTCATAGCAATCAGCCCCAGCATTTT
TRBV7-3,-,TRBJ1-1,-,CASSLIVNTEAFF,TGTGCCAGCAGCTTAATAGTGAACACTGAAGCTTTCTTT
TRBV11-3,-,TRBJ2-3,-,CASSSLTIYTDTQYF,TGTGCCAGCAGCTCCTTGACAATATACACAGATACGCAGTATTTT
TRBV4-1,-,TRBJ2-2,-,CASSQEWGGYTGELFF,TGCGCCAGCAGCCAAGAGTGGGGCGGCTACACCGGGGAGCTGTTTTTT
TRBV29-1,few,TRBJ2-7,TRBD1,CSVVWGQGSHLGYEQYF,TGCAGCGTTGTTTGGGGACAGGGAAGCCACCTAGGATACGAGCAGTACTTC
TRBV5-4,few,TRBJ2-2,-,CASSLELLATGELFF,TGTGCCAGCAGCTTGGAACTATTGGCCACCGGGGAGCTGTTTTTT
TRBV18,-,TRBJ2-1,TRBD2,CASSPSGSYNEQFF,TGTGCCAGCTCCCCTAGCGGCTCCTACAATGAGCAGTTCTTC
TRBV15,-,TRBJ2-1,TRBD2,CATRRTSGINEQFF,TGTGCCACCAGAAGGACTAGCGGGATAAATGAGCAGTTCTTC
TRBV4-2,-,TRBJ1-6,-,CASSQDSLDSPLHF,TGTGCCAGCAGCCAAGACAGTTTGGATTCACCCCTCCACTTT
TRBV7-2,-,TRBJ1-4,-,CASSPRRAAREKLFF,TGTGCCAGCAGCCCCCGTCGAGCTGCACGGGAAAAACTGTTTTTT
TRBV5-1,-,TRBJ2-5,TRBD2,CASSLQPGLATETQYF,TGCGCCAGCAGCTTGCAACCGGGACTAGCGACGGAGACCCAGTACTTC
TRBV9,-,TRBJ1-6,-,CASSVSPQSSYNSPLHF,TGTGCCAGCAGCGTATCCCCACAAAGCTCCTATAATTCACCCCTCCACTTT
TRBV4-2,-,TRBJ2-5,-,CASSPRVTIGQETQYF,TGTGCCAGCAGCCCTCGGGTGACGATCGGCCAAGAGACCCAGTACTTC
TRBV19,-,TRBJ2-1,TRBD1,CASSMGQNNEQFF,TGTGCCAGTAGTATGGGACAGAACAATGAGCAGTTCTTC
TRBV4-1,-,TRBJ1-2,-,CASSQVGQGGVYGYTF,TGCGCCAGCAGCCAAGTTGGTCAGGGTGGGGTCTATGGCTACACCTTC
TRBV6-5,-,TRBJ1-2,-,CASSDSGAYGYTF,TGTGCCAGCAGTGATTCAGGGGCCTATGGCTACACCTTC
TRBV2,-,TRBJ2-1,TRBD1,CASGTLPGQPVGEQFF,TGTGCCAGCGGCACCCTCCCGGGACAGCCCGTTGGGGAGCAGTTCTTC
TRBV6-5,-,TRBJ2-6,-,CASSYRGSGANVLTF,TGTGCCAGCAGTTACCGGGGGTCCGGGGCCAACGTCCTGACTTTC
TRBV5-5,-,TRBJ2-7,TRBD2,CASSLRLSGVNYEQYF,TGTGCCAGCAGCTTGCGTCTTAGCGGGGTGAACTACGAGCAGTACTTC
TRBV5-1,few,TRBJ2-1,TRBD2,CASRGLAGGHDEQFF,TGCGCCAGCAGAGGGCTAGCGGGGGGGCACGATGAGCAGTTCTTC
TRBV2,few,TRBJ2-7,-,CASSELLLALSSYEQYF,TGTGCCAGCAGTGAATTACTTCTAGCGCTGAGCTCCTACGAGCAGTACTTC
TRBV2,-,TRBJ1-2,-,CASKEQRTNYGYTF,TGTGCCAGCAAAGAACAGAGAACTAACTATGGCTACACCTTC
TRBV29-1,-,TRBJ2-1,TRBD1,CSVYRGGYNEQFF,TGCAGCGTGTACAGGGGTGGCTACAATGAGCAGTTCTTC
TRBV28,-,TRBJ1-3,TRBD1,CASKPQGAVGSGNTIYF,TGTGCCAGCAAGCCACAGGGGGCAGTCGGGTCTGGAAACACCATATATTTT
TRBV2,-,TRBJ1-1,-,CASYPAQVLIVNTEAFF,TGTGCCAGCTACCCCGCCCAGGTCCTAATAGTGAACACTGAAGCTTTCTTT
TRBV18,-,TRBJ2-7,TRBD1,CASSPGQGVNEQYF,TGTGCCAGCTCACCAGGACAGGGGGTCAACGAGCAGTACTTC
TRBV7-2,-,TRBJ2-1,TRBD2,CASSSDALAGAWNEQFF,TGTGCCAGCAGCTCTGACGCTCTAGCGGGGGCGTGGAATGAGCAGTTCTTC
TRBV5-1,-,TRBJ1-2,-,CASSSEGVPQGYGYTF,TGCGCCAGCAGCTCCGAGGGGGTCCCTCAGGGCTATGGCTACACCTTC
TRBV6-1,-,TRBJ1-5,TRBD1,CASRVQGAYQPQHF,TGTGCCAGCAGAGTACAGGGGGCTTATCAGCCCCAGCATTTT
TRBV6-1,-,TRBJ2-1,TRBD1,CASSEGQSSYNEQFF,TGTGCCAGCAGTGAGGGACAGTCCTCCTACAATGAGCAGTTCTTC
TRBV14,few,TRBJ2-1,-,CASSVGAWNEQFF,TGTGCCAGCAGTGTGGGGGCGTGGAATGAGCAGTTCTTC
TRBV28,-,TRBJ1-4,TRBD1,CASRLDRAQEKLFF,TGTGCCAGCAGGCTAGACAGGGCCCAAGAAAAACTGTTTTTT
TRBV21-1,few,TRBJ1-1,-,CASSKGTGKGVTEAFF,TGTGCCAGCAGCAAAGGGACAGGGAAGGGTGTCACTGAAGCTTTCTTT
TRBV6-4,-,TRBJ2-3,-,CASSERAEDTQYF,TGTGCCAGCAGTGAGCGGGCGGAAGATACGCAGTATTTT
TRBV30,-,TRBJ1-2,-,CAWNTGLGGYTF,TGTGCCTGGAATACAGGGTTAGGTGGCTACACCTTC